These 27 T cell receptor beta chains were sequenced from one sample in a study of T-cell reconstitution after alpha-beta-depleted transplantation in children. Library preparation (for TCRbeta) was performed with unique molecular identifiers. TCRdb re-called the PCR reads through MiXCR, storing one row per CDR3 protein. Among roughly 500,000 distinct CDR3 sequences listed, about 10% were seen once. This specimen was PBMCs, taken before TCRalphabeta/CD19-depleted stem cell transplant. The receptors were gathered from a child under 10 years old with inherited bone marrow failure, due to receive a stem cell transplant.

This clonotype was detected many times. The chain recombines TRBV7-2 with TRBJ2-7, with 9 bases fitting TRBD2. CDR1 and CDR2 (germline): SGHTA, FQGNSA. Trimming cost V 5 bases and J 2 bases; bases outside gene matches: 22. The CDR3 contains 20 residues. CDR3 in amino acids: CASSPRRLMGGRALPYEQYF. As DNA, the CDR3 is TGTGCCAGCAGCCCAAGACGGCTAATGGGCGGGAGGGCCCTTCCCTACGAGCAGTACTTC.

This clonotype was detected ten times or more. V gene TRBV20-1 combines with J gene TRBJ2-3, with D possibly being TRBD1 or TRBD2 (5 bases each). CDR1 is DFQATT, CDR2 SNEGSKA, per germline (reference sequence). CDR3 length: 13 residues. The V and J ends lost 3 bases and 2 bases respectively, with 9 bases between them. The CDR3 DNA sequence: TGCAGTGCTAGGGGGGATCTCACAGATACGCAGTATTTT. Translated, it gives CSARGDLTDTQYF.

This clonotype was recorded at least ten times. The rearrangement joins TRBV12-3 or TRBV12-4 to TRBJ2-4; 8 bases align to TRBD2. The CDR3 has 15 residues. V gave up 5 bases and J gave up 7 bases; unmatched junction bases: 10. The CDR3 sequence is CASSLSSGRANIQYF. CDR3 sequence (DNA): TGTGCCAGCAGTCTCTCTAGCGGGCGAGCGAACATTCAGTACTTC.

This clonotype was detected ten times or more. The chain couples TRBV27 to TRBJ1-6, with D possibly TRBD1 on 6 matching bases. The germline V and J ends were trimmed by 2 bases and 0 bases, with 14 bases remaining between them. Germline-derived CDR1 and CDR2 are MNHEY and SMNVEV (reference sequence). The CDR3 sequence is 18 residues long. CDR3 nucleotide sequence: TGTGCCAGCAGTTTACGGGGGCAGGCGAGCTCCTATAATTCACCCCTCCACTTT. Its translation: CASSLRGQASSYNSPLHF.

This clonotype occurred many times. The V gene is TRBV29-1, the J gene TRBJ2-7; 9 nucleotides align to TRBD1. This CDR3 has 13 residues. Germline assignment: CDR1 SQVTM and CDR2 ANQGSEA. Trimming took 4 bases from V and 3 from J; bases not matched to a gene: 4. CDR3 amino acids: CSVGGTGIYEQYF. CDR3 DNA sequence: TGCAGCGTTGGGGGGACAGGGATCTACGAGCAGTACTTC.

The chain is built from TRBV4-3 and TRBJ2-1, with 7 bases lining up with TRBD1. Per the germline V gene, CDR1 is LGHNA and CDR2 is YSLEER. The CDR3 consists of 15 residues. Trimming at V came to 4 bases and at J to 10 bases, leaving 13 bases not matched to a gene. The CDR3, as DNA: TGCGCCAGCAGCCTACGTACGACAGGGTTCCACGAGCAGTTCTTC. Its protein product is CASSLRTTGFHEQFF.

CDR3 sequence (DNA): TGCAGTGCTGGACAAAACACCGGGGAGCTGTTTTTT. Protein: CSAGQNTGELFF. The chain combines TRBV20-1 with TRBJ2-2, with D possibly matching TRBD1 (5 bases). The CDR3 runs 12 residues. V dropped 5 bases and J dropped 2 bases, with 6 bases sitting between them. CDR1 is DFQATT and CDR2 is SNEGSKA in the germline V gene (reference sequence).

With respect to this clonotype: A read error is possible here, since a much larger clone lies one base away. This chain links TRBV4-3 with TRBJ2-7, with 7 positions matching TRBD1. This CDR3 has 15 residues. V lost 4 bases to trimming and J lost 7 bases; unmatched junction nucleotides: 13. Germline CDR1 LGHNA, CDR2 YSLEER. This chain's CDR3 is CASSLDWDSRLEQYF. For the CDR3, the DNA is TGCGCCAGCAGCCTAGACTGGGACAGCCGTTTGGAGCAGTACTTC.

This clonotype was picked up a small number of times. A much larger clonotype is one base distant, so this may be a read error. The CDR3 ends on some other residue instead of the conserved phenylalanine or tryptophan, so this is likely a read error. CDR3 bases: TGCAGCGTTGCAGCGGGGGGCACAGATACGCAGTATCTT. It codes for CSVAAGGTDTQYL. This rearrangement joins TRBV29-1 to TRBJ2-3; the match to TRBD2 covers 8 bases. The J segment lost 1 base and the V segment lost 4 bases, leaving 1 base of the junction unmatched. Per the germline V gene, CDR1 is SQVTM and CDR2 is ANQGSEA. This CDR3 contains 13 residues.

Many counts were recorded for this clonotype. V is TRBV20-1 and J is TRBJ2-7, with TRBD2 identical over 8 bases. The CDR3 runs 15 residues. The germline V gene encodes CDR1 DFQATT and CDR2 SNEGSKA (reference sequence). J gave up 3 bases and V 0 bases, and 7 bases lay outside the gene matches. CDR3 bases: TGCAGTGCTAGAGATCCCCAGCGGGAGATCTACGAGCAGTACTTC. It specifies CSARDPQREIYEQYF.

This clonotype was recorded at least ten times. The rearrangement uses TRBV3-1 and TRBJ2-7, with 9 nucleotides matching TRBD1. J lost 2 bases, V lost 3 bases, and 2 bases had no gene match. CDR1 is LGHDT and CDR2 is YNNKEL in the germline V gene (reference sequence). The CDR3 spans 14 residues. The DNA for the CDR3 is TGTGCCAGCAGCCAGGGGGACAGGGCCTACGAGCAGTACTTC. Amino acid sequence: CASSQGDRAYEQYF.

In this sample, this clonotype turned up many times. The chain combines TRBV5-1 with TRBJ2-1, with TRBD2 identical over 9 bases. The trim removed 5 bases at V and 5 bases at J, leaving 8 bases unmatched. CDR1 and CDR2 from the germline V gene are SGHRS and YFSETQ. CDR3 length equals 15 residues. The CDR3 spells CASRPPGLANNEQFF. The CDR3 region has the DNA TGCGCCAGCAGGCCTCCGGGACTAGCAAACAATGAGCAGTTCTTC.

The chain is built from TRBV7-2 and TRBJ2-7; 8 bases fit TRBD2. The junction had 12 bases not matched to a gene; V was cut back by 2 bases and J by 6 bases. Germline CDR1 reads SGHTA; CDR2 reads FQGNSA. The CDR3 contains 16 residues. The CDR3 nucleotides read TGTGCCAGCAGCTTATCCCCTGGGGGCGGGAGGCTCGAGCAGTACTTC. It codes for CASSLSPGGGRLEQYF. The full variable domain, with the rest looked up from reference TRBV7-2 and TRBJ2-7, is GAGVSQSPSNKVTEKGKDVELRCDPISGHTALYWYRQSLGQGLEFLIYFQGNSAPDKSGLPSDRFSAERTGGSVSTLTIQRTQQEDSAVYLCASSLSPGGGRLEQYFGPGTRLTVT.

A remark on this clonotype: A much more abundant neighbour one base away suggests this may be a read error. The V call is TRBV6-1, the J call TRBJ1-1; D ambiguous. The CDR3 is 15 residues long. Trimming shortened V by 7 bases and J by 0 bases, and 15 bases separated the two germline ends. Germline V gene sequence: CDR1 MNHNS, CDR2 SASEGT. The CDR3 reads CASNTAIVVNTEAFF. CDR3 DNA: TGTGCCAGCAATACAGCGATAGTTGTGAACACTGAAGCTTTCTTT.

This clonotype was recorded many times. The chain recombines TRBV20-1 with TRBJ2-7; the D is unclear. Trimming removed 3 bases at V and 2 bases at J, with 8 bases between. This CDR3 is 12 amino acids long. CDR1 DFQATT and CDR2 SNEGSKA come from the germline V gene (reference sequence). The CDR3 region has the DNA TGCAGTGCTAGGGTACCCCCCTACGAGCAGTACTTC. This translates into CSARVPPYEQYF.

This clonotype was found a few times. This chain joins TRBV5-4 and TRBJ2-7; either TRBD1 or TRBD2 may supply D (5 bases each). This CDR3 comprises 14 residues. Between the trimmed V and J ends, which lost 4 bases and 6 bases, there was a span of 17 bases. Germline V lookup: CDR1 SGHNT, CDR2 YYREEE (reference sequence). The CDR3, as DNA: TGTGCCAGCAGCCACGGGACCGTGGTCGGCGAGCAGTACTTC. This encodes CASSHGTVVGEQYF.

J is TRBJ2-7 and V is TRBV20-1; weak D call: TRBD2 (7 bases). Trimming stripped 5 bases from V and 2 bases from J, with 13 bases between. The CDR3 spans 13 residues. Per germline, CDR1 DFQATT and CDR2 SNEGSKA (reference sequence). This CDR3 reads CSAPQRDTYEQYF. In DNA, the CDR3 is TGCAGTGCTCCTCAGCGGGACACCTACGAGCAGTACTTC.

This clonotype was counted many times. The genes are TRBV20-1 and TRBJ2-7, with D possibly TRBD1 on 5 matching bases. From germline, CDR1 is DFQATT and CDR2 SNEGSKA (reference sequence). V was cut by 1 base and J by 2 bases, with 6 bases left in between. The CDR3 is 12 residues long. The CDR3 region is CSARGGPYEQYF. The CDR3, as DNA: TGCAGTGCTAGAGGGGGCCCCTACGAGCAGTACTTC.

This clonotype was observed many times. The genes are TRBV20-1 and TRBJ1-6; TRBD1 matches 7 bases. The CDR3 contains 13 residues. Germline V gives CDR1 DFQATT, CDR2 SNEGSKA (reference sequence). With 4 bases clipped from V and 6 bases from J, the junction kept 3 bases outside the gene matches. For the CDR3, the DNA is TGCAGTGCTAATTGGGACAGTAATTCACCCCTCCACTTT. Translated: CSANWDSNSPLHF.

This clonotype appeared a few times. The chain employs TRBV2 and TRBJ2-7; possibly TRBD2 for D (6 bases). This CDR3 contains 15 residues. CDR1 is SNHLY and CDR2 is FYNNEI in the germline V gene. V lost 6 bases and J lost 4, with 19 bases in between. CDR3 nucleotide sequence: TGTGCCAGCAGCTTATCGGGCGGGGAACGGTACGAGCAGTACTTC. Translated, it gives CASSLSGGERYEQYF.

This clonotype has ten or more counts. This chain joins TRBV5-1 and TRBJ2-7, with TRBD1 matching 10 bases. Per the germline V gene, CDR1 is SGHRS and CDR2 is YFSETQ. V lost 7 bases and J lost 4; bases outside the gene matches: 2. CDR3 length: 12 amino acids. The CDR3 loop reads CASRQGAYEQYF. As DNA, the CDR3 is TGCGCCAGCCGACAGGGGGCTTACGAGCAGTACTTC.

This clonotype occurred a few times. The chain carries TRBV5-1 and TRBJ2-1; the D gene is possibly TRBD1 (6 bases). Trimming removed 4 bases from V and 0 bases from J, with 11 bases in between. From germline, CDR1 is SGHRS and CDR2 YFSETQ. This CDR3 region has 15 residues. CDR3 DNA: TGCGCCAGCAGCCCAGGGGAGAGCTCCTACAATGAGCAGTTCTTC. It encodes CASSPGESSYNEQFF.

This clonotype was observed at least ten times. The chain recombines TRBV3-1 with TRBJ2-1; the D gene is possibly TRBD2 (6 bases). Trimming removed 5 bases at V and 12 bases at J, with 20 bases between. This CDR3 comprises 14 residues. Germline CDR1 LGHDT, CDR2 YNNKEL (reference sequence). CDR3 nucleotide sequence: TGTGCCAGCAGCGAGGGGACTGGGGGTATTGGGCAGTTCTTC. This translates into CASSEGTGGIGQFF.

In this sample, this clonotype turned up many times. The chain employs TRBV27 and TRBJ2-1; TRBD2 is a possible D gene (6 bases). Trimming stripped 5 bases from V and 7 bases from J, with 12 bases between. This CDR3 is built from 13 residues. CDR1 MNHEY and CDR2 SMNVEV come from the germline V gene (reference sequence). Here the CDR3 reads CASSTGLWNEQFF. The CDR3, as DNA: TGTGCCAGCAGTACGGGACTGTGGAATGAGCAGTTCTTC.

This clonotype was seen ten or more times. The chain carries TRBV13 and TRBJ2-1, with TRBD2 matching over 7 bases. Looked up from germline, CDR1 is PRHDT and CDR2 is FYEKMQ (reference sequence). This CDR3 has 16 amino acids. With V trimmed by 6 bases and J by 6 bases, 14 bases remained unmatched. The CDR3 reads CASRSTEGRAGNEQFF. The CDR3 region has the DNA TGTGCCAGCAGATCTACAGAGGGGAGGGCTGGCAATGAGCAGTTCTTC.

In this sample, this clonotype turned up many times. The chain joins TRBV7-2 to TRBJ2-1; D is perhaps TRBD2 (6 bases). The germline V gene has CDR1 SGHTA and CDR2 FQGNSA. Deletions cut 0 bases from V and 6 bases from J, with 15 bases between. The CDR3 extends over 16 amino acids. CDR3 sequence (DNA): TGTGCCAGCAGCTTAGCTCCGGGACTTACTACCAATGAGCAGTTCTTC. Translating gives CASSLAPGLTTNEQFF. Combining the CDR3 with reference TRBV7-2 and TRBJ2-1 gives the whole variable domain GAGVSQSPSNKVTEKGKDVELRCDPISGHTALYWYRQSLGQGLEFLIYFQGNSAPDKSGLPSDRFSAERTGGSVSTLTIQRTQQEDSAVYLCASSLAPGLTTNEQFFGPGTRLTVL.

Comments on this clonotype: This may come from a read error, since a much larger clone is one base off. The chain recombines TRBV2 with TRBJ2-1, with D tentatively TRBD1 or TRBD2 (6 bases each). The CDR3 contains 15 residues. Per germline, CDR1 SNHLY and CDR2 FYNNEI. Trimming removed 6 bases from V and 7 bases from J, with 19 bases in between. The CDR3 is CASRGLLRGGNEQFF. CDR3 coding DNA: TGTGCCAGCAGGGGACTGCTCAGAGGGGGGAATGAGCAGTTCTTC.